What follows are 4 T cell receptor beta chains derived from one specimen sequenced in a study of control samples from healthy donors and cancer patients. TCRdb's table, derived via immunoSEQ multiplex PCR, lists solely in-frame clones and lacks some. The sample has roughly 200,000 clones, roughly 94% seen once; the top ten hold around 1.5%. Input material: blood. These receptors all stem from a man in his forties or fifties in good health.

The chain employs TRBV19 and TRBJ2-1; no definite D call. The CDR3 spans 16 residues. The germline CDR1 and CDR2 sequences are LNHDA and SQIVND (reference sequence). V was clipped by 2 bases and J by 2 bases, with 13 bases between them. For the CDR3, the DNA is TGTGCCAGTAGTATAATTCAAGGCTTAGCCTACAATGAGCAGTTCTTC. Its protein product is CASSIIQGLAYNEQFF. Supplemented by reference TRBV19 and TRBJ2-1, the full variable domain reads DGGITQSPKYLFRKEGQNVTLSCEQNLNHDAMYWYRQDPGQGLRLIYYSQIVNDFQKGDIAEGYSVSREKKESFPLTVTSAQKNPTAFYLCASSIIQGLAYNEQFFGPGTRLTVL.

The genes are TRBV29-1 and TRBJ2-2; D unresolved. This CDR3 contains 13 residues. The germline V gene has CDR1 SQVTM and CDR2 ANQGSEA. Trimming left V 0 bases short and J 7 bases short, with 9 bases between. CDR3 DNA sequence: TGCAGCGTTGAAGAACCGATAGGCGGGGAGCTGTTTTTT. Translation: CSVEEPIGGELFF.

V is TRBV7-9 and J is TRBJ1-2, with 10 bases fitting TRBD1. J was trimmed by 8 bases and V by 3 bases; bases with no gene match: 6. Germline CDR1 and CDR2: SEHNR and FQNEAQ (reference sequence). This CDR3 spans 14 amino acids. Here the CDR3 DNA reads TGTGCCAGCAGCTTCATCGGACAGGGGGAAGGCTACACCTTC. Amino acids: CASSFIGQGEGYTF.

This rearrangement joins TRBV7-9 to TRBJ1-5; the D is unclear. The CDR3 sequence is 15 residues long. Trimming removed 6 bases from V and 6 bases from J, with 18 bases in between. CDR1 and CDR2 (germline): SEHNR, FQNEAQ (reference sequence). The CDR3 loop reads CASSQIPEGGQPQHF. The CDR3, as DNA: TGTGCCAGCAGTCAGATACCAGAGGGCGGTCAGCCCCAGCATTTT.